This TCR beta chain was sequenced in a study of CXCR3-negative and CXCR3-positive naive CD8 T cells. General observations from the study: Relative to memory CD8+ cells, whose diversity was much lower, both naive subsets had comparably high diversity.

Germline V CDR1 and CDR2: SGHVS, FQNEAQ. The CDR3 is made up of 18 amino acids. As for this clonotype: Its antigen is not known.

All TRB cDNA libraries came from 5' RACE performed with UMI labels. From the 5' RACE reads, TCRdb lists one entry per CDR3 protein and no DNA. The record lists about 39,000 distinct CDR3 sequences, of which the ten most abundant hold 7.7%. This chain links TRBV7-8 with TRBJ2-3; the D call of TRBD2 rests on TCRdb alone, since no DNA is present to check it. Sequencing was carried out using memory CD8+ T cells from blood. The clonotype comes from a human donor in good health. Some clones in this sample may be carry-over from other donors' samples. CDR3 residues: CASSLEGLAGPTADTQYF.